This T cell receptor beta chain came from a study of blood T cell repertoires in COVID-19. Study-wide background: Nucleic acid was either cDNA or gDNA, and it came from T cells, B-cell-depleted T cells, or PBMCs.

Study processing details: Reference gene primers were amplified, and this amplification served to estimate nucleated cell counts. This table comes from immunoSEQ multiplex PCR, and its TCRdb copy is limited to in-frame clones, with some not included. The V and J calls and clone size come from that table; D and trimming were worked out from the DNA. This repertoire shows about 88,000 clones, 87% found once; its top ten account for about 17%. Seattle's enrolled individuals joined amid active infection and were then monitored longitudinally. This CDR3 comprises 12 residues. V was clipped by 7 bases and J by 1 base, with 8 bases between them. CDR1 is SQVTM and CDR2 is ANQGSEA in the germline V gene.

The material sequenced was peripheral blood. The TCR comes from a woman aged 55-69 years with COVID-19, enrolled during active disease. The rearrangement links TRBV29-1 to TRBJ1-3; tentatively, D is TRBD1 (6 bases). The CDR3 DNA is TGCAGCGGGGGACAATCTGGAAACACCATATATTTT. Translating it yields CSGGQSGNTIYF.